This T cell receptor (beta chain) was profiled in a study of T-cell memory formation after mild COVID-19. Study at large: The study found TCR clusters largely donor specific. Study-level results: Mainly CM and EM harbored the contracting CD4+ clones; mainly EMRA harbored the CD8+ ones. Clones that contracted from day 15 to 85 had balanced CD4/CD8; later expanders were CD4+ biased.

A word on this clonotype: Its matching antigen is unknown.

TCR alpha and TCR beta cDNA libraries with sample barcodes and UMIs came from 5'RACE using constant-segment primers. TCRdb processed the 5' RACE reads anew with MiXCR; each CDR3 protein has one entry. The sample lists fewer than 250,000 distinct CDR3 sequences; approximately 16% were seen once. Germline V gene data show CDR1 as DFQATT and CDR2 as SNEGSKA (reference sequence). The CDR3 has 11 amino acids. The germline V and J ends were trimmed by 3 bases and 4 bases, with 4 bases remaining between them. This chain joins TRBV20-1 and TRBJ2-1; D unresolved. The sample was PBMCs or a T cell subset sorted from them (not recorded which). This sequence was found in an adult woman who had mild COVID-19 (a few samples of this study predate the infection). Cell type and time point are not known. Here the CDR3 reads CSARVYNEQFF. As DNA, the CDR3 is TGCAGTGCTAGGGTTTACAATGAGCAGTTCTTC.